This record concerns one TCR beta chain sequence. The antigen is undetermined. As the sequencing template, cDNA was produced by extracting RNA and reverse transcribing it. The assay was immunoSEQ multiplex PCR, and TCRdb's table has in-frame clones only and misses some. Of about 100,000 clones in the sample, roughly 60% were seen once. This record comes from a study of CD8+ T cells in alopecia areata. This CDR3 is 11 amino acids long. Germline V gene sequence: CDR1 DFQATT, CDR2 SNEGSKA (reference sequence). V lost 3 bases to trimming and J lost 10 bases; unmatched junction nucleotides: 4. Study results and limitations: Significant decreases in scalp clonality and expanded CD8+ clones followed tofacitinib treatment.

Treatment noted: oral pan-JAK inhibitor, 5-10 mg twice daily. The genes are TRBV20-1 and TRBJ1-2; 8 nucleotides align to TRBD1. The sequence was obtained from a human donor with alopecia areata. This specimen was CD8+ T cells sorted from blood, taken at approximately week 61, from a patient treated with tofacitinib. The CDR3 spells CSARRTGLYTF. DNA of the CDR3: TGCAGTGCTAGGAGGACAGGGCTCTACACCTTC.